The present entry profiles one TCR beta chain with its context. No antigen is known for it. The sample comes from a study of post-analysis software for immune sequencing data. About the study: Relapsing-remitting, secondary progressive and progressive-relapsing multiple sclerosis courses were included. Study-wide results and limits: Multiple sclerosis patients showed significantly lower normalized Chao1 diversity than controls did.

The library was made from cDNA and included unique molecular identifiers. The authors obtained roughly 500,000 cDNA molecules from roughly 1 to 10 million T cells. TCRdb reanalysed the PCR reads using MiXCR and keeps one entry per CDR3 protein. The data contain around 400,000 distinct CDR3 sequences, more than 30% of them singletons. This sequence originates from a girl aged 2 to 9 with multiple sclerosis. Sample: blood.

CDR3 bases: TGTGCCAGCAGCTCAGATCATACTAGCGGGAAGCAGTACTTC. The encoded protein is CASSSDHTSGKQYF. The V gene is TRBV7-2, the J gene TRBJ2-5; TRBD2 agrees at 10 bases. CDR1 and CDR2 from the germline V gene are SGHTA and FQGNSA. J was trimmed by 11 bases and V by 4 bases; bases with no gene match: 10. CDR3 length: 14 residues.